This record looks at one T cell receptor beta chain sequence and its context. The target antigen is unknown. Treatment of patients with chemo-refractory metastatic non-small-cell lung cancer consisted of focal radiation plus CTLA-4 blockade with ipilimumab. The sample is drawn from a study of radiotherapy plus CTLA-4 blockade in lung cancer. Broader study findings: Tumor-derived TCR clones expanded in blood after radiotherapy plus ipilimumab.

CDR3 length: 13 residues. V was pared by 5 bases and J by 8 bases, with 5 bases of the junction left unmatched. The germline V gene has CDR1 MDHEN and CDR2 SYDVKM. The repertoire was sequenced with immunoSEQ multiplex PCR; TCRdb's copy has only in-frame clones and lacks some. Of 70,000 to 95,000 clones listed, about 83% were seen once; the top ten hold more than 14%. The clonotype comes from a human donor with non-small cell lung cancer that progressed on radiotherapy plus ipilimumab. Sequencing was performed on peripheral blood, taken from a patient treated with radiotherapy plus ipilimumab. The chain employs TRBV28 and TRBJ2-2; TRBD2 agrees at 7 bases. CDR3 in amino acids: CASSPPGGGELFF. DNA for the CDR3: TGTGCCAGCAGTCCCCCGGGGGGTGGGGAGCTGTTTTTT.